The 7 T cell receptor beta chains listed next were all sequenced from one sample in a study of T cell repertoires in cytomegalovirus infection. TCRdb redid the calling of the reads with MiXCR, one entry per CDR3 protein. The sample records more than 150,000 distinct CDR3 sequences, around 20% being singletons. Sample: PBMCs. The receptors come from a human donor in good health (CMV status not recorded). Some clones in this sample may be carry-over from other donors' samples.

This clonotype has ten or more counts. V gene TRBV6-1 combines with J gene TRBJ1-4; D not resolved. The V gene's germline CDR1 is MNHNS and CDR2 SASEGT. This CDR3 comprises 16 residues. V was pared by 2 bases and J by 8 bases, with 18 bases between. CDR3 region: CASSERLPTPYEKLFF. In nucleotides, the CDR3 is TGTGCCAGCAGTGAACGCCTCCCTACCCCCTACGAAAAACTGTTTTTT.

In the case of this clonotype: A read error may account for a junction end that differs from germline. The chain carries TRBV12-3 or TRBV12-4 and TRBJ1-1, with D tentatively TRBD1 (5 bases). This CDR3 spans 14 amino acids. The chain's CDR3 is CASSLYDQDTEAIF. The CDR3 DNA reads TGTGCCAGCAGTTTGTATGATCAGGACACTGAAGCTATCTTT.

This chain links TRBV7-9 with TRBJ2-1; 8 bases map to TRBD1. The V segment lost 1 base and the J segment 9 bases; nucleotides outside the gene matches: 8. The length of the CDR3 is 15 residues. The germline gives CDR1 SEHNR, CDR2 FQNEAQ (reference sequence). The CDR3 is CASSLGQGAKGEQFF. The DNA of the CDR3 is TGTGCCAGCAGCTTAGGGCAGGGGGCAAAGGGTGAGCAGTTCTTC.

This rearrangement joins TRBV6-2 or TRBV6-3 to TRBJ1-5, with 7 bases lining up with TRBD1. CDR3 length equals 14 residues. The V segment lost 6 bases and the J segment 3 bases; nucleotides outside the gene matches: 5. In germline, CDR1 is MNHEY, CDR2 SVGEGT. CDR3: CASSTDRFNQPQHF. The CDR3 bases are TGTGCCAGCAGCACGGACAGGTTCAATCAGCCCCAGCATTTT.

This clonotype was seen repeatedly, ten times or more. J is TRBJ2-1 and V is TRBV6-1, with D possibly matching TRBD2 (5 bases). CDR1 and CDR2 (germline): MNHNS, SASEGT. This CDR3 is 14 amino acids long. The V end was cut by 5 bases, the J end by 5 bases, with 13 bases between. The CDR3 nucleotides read TGTGCCAGCAGTAGGCTAGCCGACCACAATGAGCAGTTCTTC. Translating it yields CASSRLADHNEQFF.

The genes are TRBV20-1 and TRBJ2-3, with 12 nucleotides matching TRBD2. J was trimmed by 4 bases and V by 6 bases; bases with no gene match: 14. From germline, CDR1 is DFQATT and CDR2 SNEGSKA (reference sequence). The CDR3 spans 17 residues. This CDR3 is CSATTSGGNSVADTQYF. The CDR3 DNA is TGCAGTGCCACGACTAGCGGGGGAAATTCCGTCGCAGATACGCAGTATTTT.

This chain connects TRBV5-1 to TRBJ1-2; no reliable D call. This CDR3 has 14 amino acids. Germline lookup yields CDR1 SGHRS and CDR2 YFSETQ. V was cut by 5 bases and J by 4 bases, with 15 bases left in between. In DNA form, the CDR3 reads TGCGCCAGCAGTCCTCAGGACGGAACCTATGGCTACACCTTC. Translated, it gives CASSPQDGTYGYTF.